This paragraph covers one T cell receptor beta chain sequence. What it recognizes is unknown. These data come from a study of a mutant IDH1 vaccine in newly diagnosed glioma. Turning to the study itself: Once 4-6 weeks had passed after radiotherapy alone, vaccination started, or it started with temozolomide cycles. Earlier therapy was either radiotherapy, temozolomide, or both, and most got both. Regarding the study as a whole: Alterations occurring in top peripheral T cell clonotypes seemed unrelated to pseudoprogression. Immune responses induced by vaccination arose in 90% to 95% of the patients.

Here immunoSEQ multiplex PCR was the method, and the copy in TCRdb shows in-frame clones only, minus some. The sample has 32,000 or so clones, 87% seen once. Trimming stripped 1 base from V and 0 bases from J, with 10 bases between. CDR1 and CDR2 from the germline V gene are MDHEN and SYDVKM. The CDR3 is made up of 15 amino acids. Described time point: week 5, during vaccination. It was 300 ug of mutant IDH1 20-mer peptide that made up each vaccine dose, given with topical imiquimod. The source is a woman between 35 and 50 years old with glioma. Some clones in this sample may be carry-over from other donors' samples. Sequencing was performed on peripheral blood mononuclear cells (PBMCs), taken from a glioma patient whose treatment included an IDH1 peptide vaccine. The chain couples TRBV28 to TRBJ2-7; no clear D. The CDR3 DNA is TGTGCCAGCAGTTTATTTGACGGTCACTCCTACGAGCAGTACTTC. This gives the protein CASSLFDGHSYEQYF. The variable domain in full, with the rest retrieved from reference TRBV28 and TRBJ2-7, is DVKVTQSSRYLVKRTGEKVFLECVQDMDHENMFWYRQDPGLGLRLIYFSYDVKMKEKGDIPEGYSVSREKKERFSLILESASTNQTSMYLCASSLFDGHSYEQYFGPGTRLTVT.